These 26 T cell receptor beta chains came from one sample sequenced in a study of blood T cells in healthy people across ages. Sample-barcoded 5' priming and a J-beta primer mix drove a second PCR of about 7 to 11 cycles. TCRdb reprocessed the 5' RACE reads via MiXCR and lists one record per CDR3 protein. Here the sample spans about 1.6 million distinct CDR3 sequences, about 32% being singletons. Sequenced: blood. These receptors all come from a woman younger than 45 in good health.

This chain uses TRBV5-1 with TRBJ2-7; D possibly corresponds to TRBD2 (5 bases). The V end was cut by 4 bases, the J end by 0 bases, with 11 bases between. From germline, CDR1 is SGHRS and CDR2 YFSETQ. CDR3 length: 14 amino acids. CDR3 region: CASSIRSGSYEQYF. CDR3 DNA sequence: TGCGCCAGCAGCATCCGAAGCGGCTCCTACGAGCAGTACTTC.

As for this clonotype: Its ends do not fully match the called genes, so a read error is possible. The rearrangement joins TRBV7-9 to TRBJ1-1; 8 nucleotides agree with TRBD1. Germline CDR1 is SEHNR and CDR2 is FQNEAQ (reference sequence). This CDR3 contains 15 residues. The CDR3 reads CASRRARDRNTEAFF. CDR3 coding DNA: TGTGCCAGCAGACGAGCCCGGGACAGGAACACCGAAGCTTTCTTT.

This chain connects TRBV5-1 to TRBJ2-3; 7 nucleotides match TRBD1. The CDR3 consists of 13 residues. V was clipped by 5 bases and J by 7 bases; unmatched bases: 7. Germline V gives CDR1 SGHRS, CDR2 YFSETQ. In nucleotides, the CDR3 is TGCGCCAGCAGAGAAACAGGGGAACATACGCAGTATTTT. It yields the protein CASRETGEHTQYF.

This chain uses TRBV9 with TRBJ2-5; 7 nucleotides align to TRBD2. The length of the CDR3 is 13 residues. Germline CDR1 and CDR2: SGDLS and YYNGEE. With V trimmed by 3 bases and J by 4 bases, 3 bases remained unmatched. The CDR3 DNA is TGTGCCAGCAGCGCGGGGGAGGGAGAGACCCAGTACTTC. It yields the protein CASSAGEGETQYF. Filled out from reference TRBV9 and TRBJ2-5, the complete variable domain reads DSGVTQTPKHLITATGQRVTLRCSPRSGDLSVYWYQQSLDQGLQFLIQYYNGEERAKGNILERFSAQQFPDLHSELNLSSLELGDSALYFCASSAGEGETQYFGPGTRLLVL.

The chain recombines TRBV5-6 with TRBJ2-7, with D tentatively TRBD1 (7 bases). The V end lost 0 bases, the J end lost 7 bases, and 17 bases lay between the germline ends. Germline V gene lookup returns CDR1 SGHDT and CDR2 YYEEEE. CDR3 size: 15 residues. CDR3: CASSLESRRGEEQYF. The CDR3, as DNA: TGTGCCAGCAGCTTGGAGTCTCGCAGGGGGGAAGAGCAGTACTTC.

As regards this clonotype: Just one base apart from a much larger clone, this may be a read error. The V call is TRBV29-1, the J call TRBJ2-1; either TRBD1 or TRBD2 may supply D (5 bases each). The CDR3 runs 14 residues. Germline CDR1 SQVTM, CDR2 ANQGSEA. DNA for the CDR3: TGCAACGTGACAGAGGGTCTGGGTGGCAATGAGCAGTTCTTC. Encoded protein: CNVTEGLGGNEQFF.

CDR3 sequence (DNA): TGTGCCAGCAGTTACCCGGGCAGTTACGAGCAGTACTTC. Its protein is CASSYPGSYEQYF. V gene TRBV6-6 combines with J gene TRBJ2-7, with D unclear. CDR1 and CDR2 (germline): MNHNY, SVGAGI (reference sequence). The V and J ends lost 2 bases and 4 bases respectively, with 9 bases between them. The CDR3 contains 13 residues.

This chain links TRBV7-6 with TRBJ2-1; tentative D call: TRBD1 (6 bases). CDR1 SGHVS and CDR2 FNYEAQ come from the germline V gene. The V gene lost 2 bases and the J gene lost 13 bases, with 15 bases spanning the gap. This CDR3 is built from 13 residues. The CDR3 region is CASSLSLQGTQFF. CDR3 DNA sequence: TGTGCCAGCAGCTTATCGTTACAGGGCACCCAGTTCTTC.

The genes are TRBV7-7 and TRBJ2-5; 7 nucleotides match TRBD1. CDR1 and CDR2 (germline): SSHAT, FNYEAQ (reference sequence). V shed 5 bases, J shed 1 base, and the junction held 4 bases outside the gene matches. The CDR3 sequence is 14 residues long. The CDR3 nucleotides read TGTGCCAGCAGCGGACGGGACAGCCAAGAGACCCAGTACTTC. As protein: CASSGRDSQETQYF.

The rearrangement uses TRBV10-2 and TRBJ2-1; D may be TRBD2 (6 bases). V was cut by 1 base and J by 9 bases, with 16 bases left in between. Germline CDR1 WSHSY, CDR2 SAAADI. This CDR3 has 15 residues. The CDR3 sequence: CASSEYPGAASEQFF. The CDR3 nucleotides are TGCGCCAGCAGTGAGTATCCGGGAGCGGCGTCTGAGCAGTTCTTC.

This chain joins TRBV7-2 and TRBJ2-7, with 9 bases fitting TRBD2. The trim removed 3 bases at V and 5 bases at J, leaving 5 bases unmatched. In germline, CDR1 is SGHTA, CDR2 FQGNSA. The CDR3 is 14 amino acids. The DNA for the CDR3 is TGTGCCAGCAGCTTTAGCGGGAGCAACCACGAGCAGTACTTC. Encoded protein: CASSFSGSNHEQYF. The full variable domain, with the rest looked up from reference TRBV7-2 and TRBJ2-7, is GAGVSQSPSNKVTEKGKDVELRCDPISGHTALYWYRQSLGQGLEFLIYFQGNSAPDKSGLPSDRFSAERTGGSVSTLTIQRTQQEDSAVYLCASSFSGSNHEQYFGPGTRLTVT.

The chain recombines TRBV15 with TRBJ2-3; D gene ambiguous. Germline V gives CDR1 LNHNV, CDR2 YYDKDF (reference sequence). The CDR3 spans 15 residues. V lost 0 bases and J 7 bases, leaving 14 bases between the germline ends. The CDR3 loop reads CATSREGGPSNTQYF. The CDR3 coding sequence is TGTGCCACCAGCAGAGAGGGCGGACCGAGCAATACGCAGTATTTT.

The chain combines TRBV12-3 or TRBV12-4 with TRBJ2-2; 7 bases map to TRBD2. The ends lost 6 bases at V and 2 bases at J; junction bases unmatched: 12. The CDR3 extends over 17 amino acids. The DNA of the CDR3 is TGTGCCAGCAGCCCTCATTGGGGAGGGAGCAACACCGGGGAGCTGTTTTTT. Translation: CASSPHWGGSNTGELFF.

The V gene is TRBV3-1, the J gene TRBJ2-7; TRBD2 agrees at 8 bases. The germline V gene has CDR1 LGHDT and CDR2 YNNKEL (reference sequence). The trim removed 4 bases at V and 2 bases at J, leaving 10 bases unmatched. The CDR3 has 16 residues. The chain's CDR3 is CASSLYIAGSTYEQYF. In nucleotides, the CDR3 is TGTGCCAGCAGCCTATATATAGCGGGGTCCACCTACGAGCAGTACTTC.

This clonotype was observed at least ten times. The chain carries TRBV7-3 and TRBJ2-7; 7 bases line up with TRBD1. The CDR3 has 15 residues. Germline trimming cut 5 bases from V and 3 bases from J; bases unmatched to any gene: 10. Germline V gene sequence: CDR1 SGHTA, CDR2 FQGTGA. The CDR3 here is CASSPQPTGYYEQYF. DNA of the CDR3: TGTGCCAGCAGCCCGCAGCCGACAGGGTACTACGAGCAGTACTTC.

This clonotype has just a few counts. This sequence joins TRBV28 and TRBJ2-1; 9 bases are a match to TRBD2. Losses at the gene ends were 4 bases for V and 8 bases for J; bases not matched to a gene: 9. CDR3 length: 15 residues. Per germline, CDR1 MDHEN and CDR2 SYDVKM. The CDR3 sequence: CASSSGAGGQDEQFF. The CDR3 DNA follows: TGTGCCAGCAGTTCCGGCGCGGGAGGGCAGGATGAGCAGTTCTTC. The full variable domain, its missing parts supplied by reference TRBV28 and TRBJ2-1, is DVKVTQSSRYLVKRTGEKVFLECVQDMDHENMFWYRQDPGLGLRLIYFSYDVKMKEKGDIPEGYSVSREKKERFSLILESASTNQTSMYLCASSSGAGGQDEQFFGPGTRLTVL.

At least ten counts were recorded for this clonotype. The chain uses TRBV3-1 and TRBJ2-1, with a possible D match to TRBD2 (6 bases). The V gene's germline CDR1 is LGHDT and CDR2 YNNKEL (reference sequence). V gave up 3 bases and J gave up 0 bases, with 15 bases separating them. This CDR3 is 17 amino acids long. The CDR3 bases are TGTGCCAGCAGCCATGGGGTCGGCGGGGCCTCCTACAATGAGCAGTTCTTC. Translated: CASSHGVGGASYNEQFF.

This clonotype came up many times. The chain combines TRBV4-1 with TRBJ2-7; TRBD2 matches 7 bases. This CDR3 comprises 14 residues. Germline V gene sequence: CDR1 MGHRA, CDR2 YSYEKL. V lost 3 bases and J lost 0; bases outside the gene matches: 2. CDR3: CASSHWGGSYEQYF. The CDR3 DNA reads as TGCGCCAGCAGCCACTGGGGGGGCTCCTACGAGCAGTACTTC.

This clonotype was picked up a small number of times. The CDR3 is CSANLNNEQFF. In nucleotides, the CDR3 is TGCAGTGCTAACCTCAACAATGAGCAGTTCTTC. The chain combines TRBV20-1 with TRBJ2-1; D unclear. Trimming took 4 bases from V and 5 from J, leaving 6 bases between them. The CDR3 runs to 11 residues. Germline values: CDR1 DFQATT, CDR2 SNEGSKA (reference sequence).

This clonotype has ten or more counts. The chain couples TRBV27 to TRBJ2-1; 11 bases line up with TRBD2. The V segment lost 6 bases and the J segment 5 bases; nucleotides outside the gene matches: 6. This CDR3 has 15 residues. The germline CDR1 and CDR2 sequences are MNHEY and SMNVEV (reference sequence). In nucleotides, the CDR3 is TGTGCCAGCAGCTTAGGGACTAGCGGAAACAATGAGCAGTTCTTC. Translating gives CASSLGTSGNNEQFF.

The chain is built from TRBV15 and TRBJ2-4; a weak D match, TRBD1 (5 bases). The J call may be incorrect, as the DNA end agrees better with TRBJ2-7. CDR1 is LNHNV and CDR2 is YYDKDF in the germline V gene (reference sequence). The CDR3 is 15 residues long. The CDR3 reads CATSQGPGHSYEQYF. CDR3 sequence (DNA): TGTGCCACCAGCCAAGGCCCAGGACACTCCTACGAGCAGTACTTC.

This clonotype has just a few counts. Germline and junction disagree at one end, which may indicate a read error. This rearrangement joins TRBV29-1 to TRBJ2-1, with 9 positions matching TRBD2. The CDR3 runs to 17 residues. The V gene's germline CDR1 is SQVTM and CDR2 ANQGSEA. The DNA of the CDR3 is TGCAGCGTTGAAGGTCCCTCTAGCGGGGAACCTTACAATGTGCAGTTCTTC. This sequence encodes CSVEGPSSGEPYNVQFF.

This clonotype was found a few times. The rearrangement links TRBV27 to TRBJ2-7; 14 nucleotides align to TRBD2. This CDR3 is 16 amino acids long. V dropped 5 bases and J dropped 2; count of bases not matched to a gene: 5. In germline, CDR1 is MNHEY, CDR2 SMNVEV (reference sequence). The CDR3 loop reads CASSPGTSGGTYEQYF. CDR3 nucleotides: TGTGCCAGCAGTCCCGGGACTAGCGGGGGTACCTACGAGCAGTACTTC.

CDR3 loop: CASEGGEYTEAFF. The DNA of the CDR3 is TGTGCCTCCGAGGGGGGGGAGTACACTGAAGCTTTCTTT. The gene calls are TRBV21-1 and TRBJ1-1; TRBD1, as called in the table, went unchecked against the DNA. TRBV21-1 corresponds to a pseudogene. This CDR3 has 13 amino acids.

This clonotype was detected only a few times. This chain joins TRBV14 and TRBJ2-5; no firm D call. Per germline, CDR1 SGHDN and CDR2 FVKESK. The CDR3 has 14 amino acids. Trimming pared 0 bases from V and 9 bases from J, leaving 14 bases between. CDR3 DNA sequence: TGTGCCAGCAGCCAAGAGATAGCCCCGAGGTCCCAGTACTTC. Translating gives CASSQEIAPRSQYF.

CDR3 DNA sequence: TGTGCCATCAGTGAGGAAGCTGGACAGGGAGTATACGAGCAGTACTTC. Translation gives CAISEEAGQGVYEQYF. The chain has TRBV10-3 and TRBJ2-7, with 8 bases aligning to TRBD1. Germline-derived CDR1 and CDR2 are ENHRY and SYGVKD. V trimming: 2 bases; J trimming: 4 bases; junction bases outside the gene matches: 10. The CDR3 has 16 amino acids.